These 10 T cell receptor beta chains share one sample of origin, sequenced in a study of blood T cell repertoires in COVID-19. Assay: immunoSEQ multiplex PCR; the TCRdb copy retains only in-frame clones and omits some. The sample includes about 64,000 clones, 80% to 90% of them seen just once. Sequenced input: peripheral blood. These receptor sequences come from a man in his forties with acute or convalescent COVID-19.

V is TRBV29-1 and J is TRBJ2-7; perhaps TRBD2 as D (7 bases). Germline CDR1 SQVTM, CDR2 ANQGSEA. V was shortened by 6 bases and J by 1 base, with 25 bases between the two germline ends. This CDR3 contains 17 residues. The CDR3 DNA sequence: TGCAGCGTGAAAGAGGGGGACTATAGCCCCCGTTCCTACGAGCAGTACTTC. As protein: CSVKEGDYSPRSYEQYF.

The chain employs TRBV6-1 and TRBJ2-5; 11 nucleotides line up with TRBD2. The CDR3 is 16 amino acids. V trimming: 2 bases; J trimming: 3 bases; junction bases outside the gene matches: 5. The germline V gene has CDR1 MNHNS and CDR2 SASEGT. The CDR3 region has the DNA TGTGCCAGCAGTGAAAGGGCTAGCGGGGGGAAAGAGACCCAGTACTTC. Its protein is CASSERASGGKETQYF.

This chain joins TRBV29-1 and TRBJ1-2, with D hard to call. The germline gives CDR1 SQVTM, CDR2 ANQGSEA. The CDR3 totals 15 residues. Trimming shortened V by 4 bases and J by 6 bases, and 21 bases separated the two germline ends. The CDR3: CSVVPRMSLEDGYTF. In DNA form, the CDR3 reads TGCAGCGTTGTGCCAAGGATGTCCCTTGAGGATGGCTACACCTTC.

V is TRBV3-1 (or the pseudogene TRBV3-2) and J is TRBJ1-2; a weak D match, TRBD1 (5 bases). The CDR3 runs 13 residues. Germline CDR1 is LGHDT and CDR2 is YNNKEL (reference sequence). V lost 4 bases, J lost 8 bases, and 14 bases lay in between. CDR3 nucleotides: TGTGCCAGCAGCCCTTCCAGGGTCGGGGGCTACACCTTC. Its translation: CASSPSRVGGYTF.

On this clone: A junction end diverges from the germline sequence, so it may reflect a read error. The rearrangement links TRBV6-1 to TRBJ2-5; possibly TRBD1 for D (5 bases). Germline loops: CDR1 MNHNS, CDR2 SASEGT. CDR3 length: 15 residues. The CDR3 region is CASREGAGMRETQYF. The CDR3 DNA sequence: TGTGCCAGCAGGGAAGGGGCAGGGATGCGGGAGACCCAGTACTTC.

V and J are TRBV11-3 and TRBJ1-1; 9 positions agree with TRBD1. Germline trimming cut 1 base from V and 8 bases from J; bases unmatched to any gene: 8. Germline V gene sequence: CDR1 SGHNT, CDR2 YENEEA. This CDR3 is 15 amino acids long. The CDR3 loop is CASSLGPGTGREAFF. CDR3 DNA sequence: TGTGCCAGCAGCTTAGGACCCGGGACAGGGCGCGAAGCTTTCTTT.

This chain connects TRBV3-1 (or the pseudogene TRBV3-2) to TRBJ2-5, with D hard to call. The CDR3 sequence is 13 residues long. Trimming shortened V by 1 base and J by 2 bases, and 5 bases separated the two germline ends. Germline V gene data show CDR1 as LGHDT and CDR2 as YNNKEL (reference sequence). As DNA, the CDR3 is TGTGCCAGCAGCCAAGGGAGTCAAGAGACCCAGTACTTC. As protein: CASSQGSQETQYF.

The chain employs TRBV11-3 and TRBJ2-2, with 7 bases aligning to TRBD1. Germline V gene sequence: CDR1 SGHNT, CDR2 YENEEA. The CDR3 sequence is 15 residues long. The junction had 5 bases not matched to a gene; V was cut back by 4 bases and J by 3 bases. In DNA, the CDR3 is TGTGCCAGCAGCTCCCGACAGGGAGACACCGGGGAGCTGTTTTTT. Its translation: CASSSRQGDTGELFF. The full variable domain, rest sourced from reference TRBV11-3 and TRBJ2-2, is EAGVVQSPRYKIIEKKQPVAFWCNPISGHNTLYWYLQNLGQGPELLIRYENEEAVDDSQLPKDRFSAERLKGVDSTLKIQPAELGDSAVYLCASSSRQGDTGELFFGEGSRLTVL.

This chain joins TRBV15 and TRBJ1-1; 9 bases agree with TRBD1. Trimming took 3 bases from V and 1 from J; bases not matched to a gene: 3. CDR1 and CDR2 (germline): LNHNV, YYDKDF (reference sequence). The CDR3 is made up of 15 amino acids. CDR3 DNA sequence: TGTGCCACCAGCAGGAGGGACAGGGCGAACACTGAAGCTTTCTTT. Translation: CATSRRDRANTEAFF. Drawing the rest from reference TRBV15 and TRBJ1-1, the complete variable domain is DAMVIQNPRYQVTQFGKPVTLSCSQTLNHNVMYWYQQKSSQAPKLLFHYYDKDFNNEADTPDNFQSRRPNTSFCFLDIRSPGLGDTAMYLCATSRRDRANTEAFFGQGTRLTVV.

The J gene is TRBJ2-1, the V gene TRBV7-3; 9 bases map to TRBD2. V dropped 2 bases and J dropped 0; count of bases not matched to a gene: 5. The germline CDR1 and CDR2 sequences are SGHTA and FQGTGA. The CDR3 contains 17 residues. CDR3 DNA: TGTGCCAGCAGCTTAGCGGGGGGGCCCTCCTCCTACAATGAGCAGTTCTTC. It codes for CASSLAGGPSSYNEQFF.